The 15 T cell receptor beta chains reported below all come from one sample, sequenced in a study of blood T cell repertoires in COVID-19. The data were produced by immunoSEQ multiplex PCR, yet TCRdb's version contains in-frame clones alone and is incomplete. The data contain around 250,000 clones, 65% to 85% of them singletons. Sequenced: peripheral blood. These receptors all come from a man in his forties with active or convalescent COVID-19.

The chain carries TRBV6-2 or TRBV6-3 and TRBJ2-3; 8 positions match TRBD2. Germline V CDR1 and CDR2: MNHEY, SVGEGT. The CDR3 is 16 amino acids. Germline trimming cut 0 bases from V and 0 bases from J; bases unmatched to any gene: 2. The CDR3 loop reads CASSYSERGSTDTQYF. Here the CDR3 DNA reads TGTGCCAGCAGTTACTCTGAGCGGGGGAGCACAGATACGCAGTATTTT.

The V call is TRBV24-1, the J call TRBJ1-4; D is unclear. V was cut by 4 bases and J by 5 bases, with 16 bases left in between. The CDR3 is made up of 16 amino acids. The germline V gene encodes CDR1 KGHDR and CDR2 SFDVKD. The CDR3 coding sequence is TGTGCCACCAGTGACCAGAACCCCTCGGGAAATGAAAAACTGTTTTTT. This sequence encodes CATSDQNPSGNEKLFF.

The V and J genes are TRBV5-1 and TRBJ2-2; 11 bases map to TRBD2. From germline, CDR1 is SGHRS and CDR2 YFSETQ. The CDR3 is 17 amino acids. CDR3 sequence: CATRELAGDWATGELFF. The DNA of the CDR3 is TGCGCTACTAGAGAACTAGCGGGAGATTGGGCCACCGGGGAGCTGTTTTTT.

The V and J genes are TRBV5-1 and TRBJ2-7; maybe TRBD2 (7 bases). This CDR3 is 13 amino acids long. The V gene's germline CDR1 is SGHRS and CDR2 YFSETQ. V was cut by 5 bases and J by 8 bases, with 17 bases left in between. CDR3 amino acids: CASRGGVGDQQYF. CDR3 bases: TGCGCCAGCAGAGGGGGGGTAGGAGACCAGCAGTACTTC.

The rearrangement joins TRBV29-1 to TRBJ1-1, with TRBD1 matching over 7 bases. V lost 7 bases and J lost 6; bases outside the gene matches: 14. Germline CDR1 is SQVTM and CDR2 is ANQGSEA. CDR3 size: 14 residues. The CDR3 reads CSASVGGAESEAFF. The CDR3 nucleotides read TGCAGCGCATCAGTAGGGGGCGCGGAATCTGAAGCTTTCTTT.

A word on this clone: The sample contains more than one DNA sequence encoding this CDR3. The chain links TRBV20-1 to TRBJ2-3; no clear D. This CDR3 contains 11 residues. Deletions cut 5 bases from V and 2 bases from J, with 5 bases between. The germline V gene encodes CDR1 DFQATT and CDR2 SNEGSKA (reference sequence). DNA of the CDR3: TGCAGTGCTCCCAACACAGATACGCAGTATTTT. This gives the protein CSAPNTDTQYF.

This chain links TRBV5-1 with TRBJ1-1; 10 positions match TRBD1. Germline CDR1 reads SGHRS; CDR2 reads YFSETQ. V dropped 1 base and J dropped 4; count of bases not matched to a gene: 4. The CDR3 loop spans 15 amino acids. Here the CDR3 DNA reads TGCGCCAGCAGCTTGAAGGGGACAGGGGCCACTGAAGCTTTCTTT. Protein product: CASSLKGTGATEAFF.

The sample holds a few counts of this clone. This chain links TRBV6-1 with TRBJ1-4; maybe TRBD1 (5 bases). The germline V and J ends were trimmed by 3 bases and 8 bases, with 10 bases remaining between them. CDR1 is MNHNS and CDR2 is SASEGT in the germline V gene. The CDR3 length is 13 residues. CDR3 protein: CASSDRDWEKLFF. Written as DNA, the CDR3 is TGTGCCAGCAGTGACAGGGATTGGGAAAAACTGTTTTTT.

This clone was recorded once. The chain links TRBV11-2 to TRBJ2-2, with D unresolved. The germline CDR1 and CDR2 sequences are SGHAT and FQNNGV. CDR3 length: 15 residues. The V end lost 5 bases, the J end lost 7 bases, and 17 bases lay between the germline ends. The DNA for the CDR3 is TGTGCCAGCAGCCCGACAACCCATGAAGTCGGGGAGCTGTTTTTT. It codes for CASSPTTHEVGELFF. Together with reference TRBV11-2 and TRBJ2-2, the CDR3 gives the full variable domain: EAGVAQSPRYKIIEKRQSVAFWCNPISGHATLYWYQQILGQGPKLLIQFQNNGVVDDSQLPKDRFSAERLKGVDSTLKIQPAKLEDSAVYLCASSPTTHEVGELFFGEGSRLTVL.

In this sample, this clone turned up once. The gene calls are TRBV6-4 and TRBJ1-5; 11 positions match TRBD1. The CDR3 is 15 amino acids. Unmatched junction bases numbered 3, after V lost 2 bases and J lost 6 bases. In germline, CDR1 is MRHNA, CDR2 SNTAGT. Here the CDR3 reads CASSDEGQGGQPQHF. The CDR3 DNA sequence: TGTGCCAGCAGTGACGAGGGACAGGGGGGTCAGCCCCAGCATTTT.

This clone came up a few times. The chain uses TRBV19 and TRBJ1-5, with TRBD1 matching over 8 bases. V was clipped by 5 bases and J by 1 base; unmatched bases: 7. This CDR3 is 16 amino acids long. CDR1 is LNHDA, CDR2 SQIVND, per germline (reference sequence). The CDR3 region is CASSYNRGGSNQPQHF. The CDR3 DNA is TGTGCCAGTAGTTACAACAGGGGGGGGAGCAATCAGCCCCAGCATTTT. The full variable domain, completed using reference TRBV19 and TRBJ1-5, is DGGITQSPKYLFRKEGQNVTLSCEQNLNHDAMYWYRQDPGQGLRLIYYSQIVNDFQKGDIAEGYSVSREKKESFPLTVTSAQKNPTAFYLCASSYNRGGSNQPQHFGDGTRLSIL.

The rearrangement joins TRBV5-1 to TRBJ1-3; D possibly corresponds to TRBD1 (5 bases). V lost 3 bases and J 3 bases, leaving 13 bases between the germline ends. The CDR3 is 15 amino acids. Germline CDR1 and CDR2: SGHRS and YFSETQ. The CDR3 sequence is CASSSPRQGGNTIYF. The CDR3, as DNA: TGCGCCAGCAGCTCCCCTCGGCAGGGTGGAAACACCATATATTTT.

The chain has TRBV4-1 and TRBJ2-7; TRBD1 aligns across 10 bases. CDR3 length: 13 amino acids. Germline V gene lookup returns CDR1 MGHRA and CDR2 YSYEKL. V dropped 4 bases and J dropped 7; count of bases not matched to a gene: 4. CDR3 DNA: TGCGCCAGCAGCCTAGACAGGGGGCTGGAGCAGTACTTC. Encoded protein: CASSLDRGLEQYF.

This clone was seen more than once but under ten times. J is TRBJ2-7 and V is TRBV5-1; D not resolved. V was cut by 0 bases and J by 3 bases, with 13 bases left in between. CDR3 length: 15 amino acids. Germline V CDR1 and CDR2: SGHRS, YFSETQ. In nucleotides, the CDR3 is TGCGCCAGCAGCTTGGCCGAGACATATAGCTACGAGCAGTACTTC. Amino acid sequence: CASSLAETYSYEQYF.

The V gene is TRBV19, the J gene TRBJ1-2; D gene uncertain. The germline V and J ends were trimmed by 3 bases and 3 bases, with 11 bases remaining between them. The germline CDR1 and CDR2 sequences are LNHDA and SQIVND (reference sequence). The CDR3 is 14 amino acids. DNA of the CDR3: TGTGCCAGTAGTATTGGTGGGAGAGACTATGGCTACACCTTC. Protein product: CASSIGGRDYGYTF.